The entry below gives a single TCR beta chain sequence along with its context. The antigen it binds to is not known. Base qualities are not recorded, but no much larger clone differs from it by a single base. The data originate from a study of brain T cells in children with intractable seizures (dated by TCRdb to the early 2020s). Describing the broader study: A NanoString immunology panel was first used to screen resected brain tissue from about 53 pediatric epilepsy surgery cases for immune gene transcripts. About 70% of the 12 selected surgery cases also had pre-surgery blood sequenced, which left four cases with brain tissue only.

The immunoSEQ assay was applied to genomic DNA to generate the TCR beta chain sequences. The paper's processing steps were these. Any CDR3 sequence that did not begin with the conserved framework cysteine at position 104 was removed by hand. To get clonality, the normalized Shannon's Diversity Index was subtracted from one, giving values from 0 (maximal diversity) to 1 (oligoclonal). Chi-squared comparison-of-proportions tests assessed whether the same CDR3 differed in frequency between samples, such as brain versus blood. Public clonotypes were identified by searching immuneACCESS, and similarity to known antiviral clonotypes was assessed with the VDJdb browser. TCRdb's version of the immuneACCESS table is confined to in-frame rearrangements and falls short of the full clone set. An unresolved V gene accounts for under half of the shortfall where checked; the remainder is of unknown origin. V and J calls and clone size are as listed in that table; D and trimming were resolved from the DNA. Recorded for this sample are roughly 2,000 clones; approximately 82% of them occurred a single time. The ten largest clones capture less than 25% of the sample.

Broader findings and caveats from the paper: Both public and private clones were found among the top 50 brain clonotypes, and the most abundant public CDR3 in each case closely resembled known HCMV, EBV or influenza A epitope-specific CDR3s. Viral specificity was inferred only from CDR3 sequence similarity, and patients' HCMV serostatus was unknown. Sequencing depth differed between pre- and post-surgery blood, so clones missing from the pre-surgery sample may reflect undersampling.

The time point label corresponds to: resected brain tissue, or blood drawn just prior to surgery. The surgery cases that showed the highest brain T cell transcript signatures were chosen for TCR beta chain sequencing of brain tissue, and of blood when it was available. Before surgery, the patients had been given at least one anti-epileptic drug. The TCR-sequenced patients were children whose drug-resistant epilepsy was caused by tuberous sclerosis complex, focal cortical dysplasia, Rasmussen encephalitis or hemimegalencephaly. Brain samples were frozen blocks of fresh involved resected tissue taken at epilepsy surgery. The Monarch genomic DNA purification kit was used to extract bulk genomic DNA from unsorted brain tissue and whole blood. From cysteine to phenylalanine, the CDR3 is 17 amino acids long. Only CDR3 DNA remains: 51 bases, in frame from the first base. The germline V gene gives CDR1 as SGDLS and CDR2 as YYNGEE. At the junction V is shortened by 0 bases and J by 0 bases, with 13 bases in between.

This chain is built from TRBV9 and TRBJ2-1, with a tentative D gene TRBD2 over 7 matching bases. This TCR came from a girl under 10 years old with tuberous sclerosis and intractable seizures. This material consisted of resected brain tissue, taken at surgery. The DNA sequence is given as TGTGCCAGCAGCGTAGCGGGGGGCTATAGCTCCTACAATGAGCAGTTCTTC. Its amino acids are CASSVAGGYSSYNEQFF.